The source of this TCR beta chain is a study of PD-1 blockade in classical Hodgkin lymphoma. Study-wide background: Nivolumab dosing for patients was 3 mg/kg, administered intravenously every 2 weeks. Study-level points and caveats: Patients starting nivolumab less than 1 year after ASCT had lower diversity and were excluded from later analyses.

V was cut by 3 bases and J by 3 bases, with 8 bases left in between. Germline loops: CDR1 MDHEN, CDR2 SYDVKM. The CDR3 is 13 residues long. Points on this clone: The antigen is unknown.

Time point indicated: cycle 4 day 1 (C4D1), after about 6 weeks of nivolumab. Each patient relapsed following autologous stem cell transplantation, and prior brentuximab vedotin exposure differed. The method was immunoSEQ multiplex PCR; TCRdb's version includes in-frame clones alone and lacks a portion of them. The sample has roughly 50,000 clones; almost 90% are singletons. The sequences come from peripheral blood mononuclear cells (PBMCs), collected before the fourth cycle of nivolumab. This receptor was identified in a human donor with classical Hodgkin lymphoma. V usage is TRBV28 and J usage is TRBJ1-2, with D possibly TRBD1 on 5 matching bases. In DNA, the CDR3 is TGTGCCAGCAGTTTGGGGGTTGACTATGGCTACACCTTC. It encodes CASSLGVDYGYTF.